This entry features one TCR beta chain sequence. Its antigen is unidentified. The source of the sample is a study of T-cell memory formation after mild COVID-19. Whole-study results and caveats: Mostly located in CM and EM were contracting CD4+ clones, with contracting CD8+ clones located in EMRA.

From germline, CDR1 is MNHEY and CDR2 SMNVEV (reference sequence). The CDR3 loop spans 14 amino acids. Unmatched junction bases numbered 10, after V lost 6 bases and J lost 5 bases. Using constant-segment primers, 5'RACE produced TCR alpha and TCR beta cDNA libraries carrying sample barcodes and UMIs. A single record per CDR3 protein comes from TCRdb applying MiXCR to the 5' RACE reads. The table has approximately 250,000 distinct CDR3 sequences, 16% seen once. The rearrangement links TRBV27 to TRBJ2-7; the match to TRBD1 covers 7 bases. The source material was PBMCs or a T cell subset sorted from them (not recorded which). The sequence derives from a man aged 18-30 years who had mild COVID-19 (a few samples of this study predate the infection). Cell type and time point are not known. For the CDR3, the DNA is TGTGCCAGCAGCCGTAAGACCGGGACAGACGAGCAGTACGTC. Translating gives CASSRKTGTDEQYV.